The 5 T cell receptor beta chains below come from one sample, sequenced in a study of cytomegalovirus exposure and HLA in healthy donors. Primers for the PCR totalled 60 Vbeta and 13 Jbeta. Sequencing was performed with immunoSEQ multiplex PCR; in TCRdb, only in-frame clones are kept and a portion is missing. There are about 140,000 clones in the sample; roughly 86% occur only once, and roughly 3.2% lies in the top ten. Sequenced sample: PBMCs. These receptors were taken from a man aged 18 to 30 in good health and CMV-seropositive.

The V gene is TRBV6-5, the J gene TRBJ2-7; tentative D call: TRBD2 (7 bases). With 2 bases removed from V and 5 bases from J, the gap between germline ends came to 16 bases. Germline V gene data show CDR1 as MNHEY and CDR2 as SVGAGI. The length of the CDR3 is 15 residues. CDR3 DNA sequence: TGTGCCAGCAGTTACGAGGGGGGGCGCTCAGACGAGCAGTACTTC. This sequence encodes CASSYEGGRSDEQYF.

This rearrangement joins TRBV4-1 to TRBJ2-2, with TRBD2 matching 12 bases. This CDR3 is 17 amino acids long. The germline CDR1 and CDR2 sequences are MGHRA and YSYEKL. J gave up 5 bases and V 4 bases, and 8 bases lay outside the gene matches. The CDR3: CASSPRLAGVGTGELFF. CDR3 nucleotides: TGCGCCAGCAGCCCCAGACTAGCGGGAGTTGGAACCGGGGAGCTGTTTTTT.

This CDR3 reads CASSETGTGNTGELFF. CDR3 DNA: TGTGCCAGCAGTGAAACGGGGACAGGGAACACCGGGGAGCTGTTTTTT. This chain uses TRBV2 with TRBJ2-2; TRBD1 matches at 8 bases. The ends lost 2 bases at V and 1 base at J; junction bases unmatched: 3. CDR3 size: 16 residues. Germline V gene sequence: CDR1 SNHLY, CDR2 FYNNEI.

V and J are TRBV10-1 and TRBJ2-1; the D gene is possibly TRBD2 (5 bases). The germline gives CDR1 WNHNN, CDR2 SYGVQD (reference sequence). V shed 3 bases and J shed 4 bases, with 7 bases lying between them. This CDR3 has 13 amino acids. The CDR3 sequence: CASSERTYNEQFF. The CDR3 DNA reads TGCGCCAGCAGTGAACGGACTTACAATGAGCAGTTCTTC.

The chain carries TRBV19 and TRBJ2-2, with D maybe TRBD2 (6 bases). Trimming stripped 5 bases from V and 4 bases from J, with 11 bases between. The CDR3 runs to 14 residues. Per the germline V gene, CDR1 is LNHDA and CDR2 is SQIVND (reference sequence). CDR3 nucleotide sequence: TGTGCCAGTAGTCTCGAGGGAGGCACCGGGGAGCTGTTTTTT. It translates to CASSLEGGTGELFF.